A selection of T cell receptor beta chains follows, all from one sample in a study of sequential checkpoint blockade in melanoma. Sequencing used immunoSEQ multiplex PCR; TCRdb keeps in-frame clones, though not all of them. Here the sample spans 2,500 to 3,000 clones, under 25% being singletons. The sequenced sample was tumor tissue (inferred from file names), obtained from a patient given nivolumab and ipilimumab in sequence. Receptors originate from a human patient with melanoma. Some clones in this sample may be carry-over from other donors' samples. The CDR3 runs from the conserved cysteine through the conserved F or W. A D gene is named only where the DNA matches it firmly. Only some rows state a clone size, as once, few, many or a class for expanded clones.

cdr3_nt	cdr3_aa	clone_size	d_call	v_call	j_call
TGTGCCAGCAGCAAGGGACTAGCGGGGGCCACAGATACGCAGTATTTT	CASSKGLAGATDTQYF	NA	TRBD2	TRBV11-3	TRBJ2-3
TGTGCCAGCACCCCAGGGCAGGGGGCTGGAAACACCATATATTTT	CASTPGQGAGNTIYF	NA	TRBD1	TRBV28	TRBJ1-3
TGTGCCAGCTCAGCTACAGAAACCGGGGAGCTGTTTTTT	CASSATETGELFF	NA	NA	TRBV18	TRBJ2-2
TGTGCCAGCAGTTTTGGACAGATCAACACCGGGGAGCTGTTTTTT	CASSFGQINTGELFF	NA	NA	TRBV6-8	TRBJ2-2
TGTGCCAGCAGCGACGCAGGGGGCAGGGTCGGCAATGAGCAGTTCTTC	CASSDAGGRVGNEQFF	many	TRBD1	TRBV7-6	TRBJ2-1
TGCAGCGTTGAAGGTGGGGTTAAGACCCAGTACTTC	CSVEGGVKTQYF	once	NA	TRBV29-1	TRBJ2-5
TGTGCCAGCAGCTTATGGCAGGGGGCTAACCAAGAGACCCAGTACTTC	CASSLWQGANQETQYF	few	TRBD1	TRBV7-6	TRBJ2-5
TGTGCCAGCAGTTACGGTGGACAGTTCAATCAGCCCCAGCATTTT	CASSYGGQFNQPQHF	few	NA	TRBV6-8	TRBJ1-5
TGTGCCAGCAACGAAATCGGACAGGGAGGCCAGCCCCAGCATTTT	CASNEIGQGGQPQHF	medium-sized	TRBD1	TRBV6-8	TRBJ1-5
TGTGCCAGCAGCCGTCCACAGGGGGCGCTTTCCGGCAACTATGGCTACACCTTC	CASSRPQGALSGNYGYTF	few	TRBD1	TRBV11-3	TRBJ1-2
TGTGCCAGCAAGTCCAGAAGGAACACCGGGGAGCTGTTTTTT	CASKSRRNTGELFF	medium-sized	NA	TRBV6-8	TRBJ2-2
TGTGCCAGCAGCTTGACGTCCGGCCAACCCACAGATACGCAGTATTTT	CASSLTSGQPTDTQYF	many	NA	TRBV11-3	TRBJ2-3
TGTGCCAGTAGTGTAAGGGCCAATGAGCAGTTCTTC	CASSVRANEQFF	NA	NA	TRBV19	TRBJ2-1
TGTGCCAGCAAGGGCGGTGCTCGCACAGATACGCAGTATTTT	CASKGGARTDTQYF	medium-sized	NA	TRBV2	TRBJ2-3
TGTGCCAGCTCACCAGCGAGATCCTACGAGCAGTACTTC	CASSPARSYEQYF	NA	NA	TRBV18	TRBJ2-7
TGCGCCAGCAGCGCCCGGGACAGCTACGAGCAGTACTTC	CASSARDSYEQYF	NA	TRBD1	TRBV23-1	TRBJ2-7
TGTGCCAGCAGCTCCCTCAGGGACAGCCCCTACAATGAGCAGTTCTTC	CASSSLRDSPYNEQFF	few	TRBD1	TRBV9	TRBJ2-1
TGTGCCAGCTCACCGCAGAGGGGGGGAACCCAAGAGACCCAGTACTTC	CASSPQRGGTQETQYF	NA	NA	TRBV18	TRBJ2-5
TGCGCCAGCAGCTTGGTAGTATCTCCCTACGAGCAGTACTTC	CASSLVVSPYEQYF	NA	NA	TRBV5-1	TRBJ2-7
TGTGCCAGCAATTATCCGGCGGAGACCCAGTACTTC	CASNYPAETQYF	NA	NA	TRBV6-8	TRBJ2-5
TGTGCCAGCAGCCGGGTGATCCTAGAGACCCAGTACTTC	CASSRVILETQYF	few	NA	TRBV7-2	TRBJ2-5
TGTGCCAGCAGTTACAGTAGTGGGGGCACCAACACCGGGGAGCTGTTTTTT	CASSYSSGGTNTGELFF	few	NA	TRBV6-8	TRBJ2-2
TGCGCCAGCAGCTTGGCCGGGACAGGGGTCAATGAGCAGTTCTTC	CASSLAGTGVNEQFF	few	TRBD1	TRBV5-1	TRBJ2-1
TGCAGCGGGGGACAGGTGAACACTGAAGCTTTCTTT	CSGGQVNTEAFF	few	TRBD1	TRBV29-1	TRBJ1-1
TGTGCCAGCAGTTACTCGAGTTCCTACGAGCAGTACTTC	CASSYSSSYEQYF	few	NA	TRBV6-8	TRBJ2-7
TGTGCCAGTAGGGTGGGAGGACAGGGTGTAGATACGCAGTATTTT	CASRVGGQGVDTQYF	NA	TRBD1	TRBV19	TRBJ2-3
TGTGCCAGCACGGTACAGGGGGGGGCCGGGGAGCTGTTTTTT	CASTVQGGAGELFF	few	NA	TRBV2	TRBJ2-2
TGTGCCAGCTCGCCGGGACAGAATTATGGCTACACCTTC	CASSPGQNYGYTF	few	TRBD1	TRBV6-8	TRBJ1-2
TGTGCCAGCAGTAAGCTACTAGCGGGGGACACAGATACGCAGTATTTT	CASSKLLAGDTDTQYF	many	TRBD2	TRBV6-8	TRBJ2-3
TGTGCCAGCAGTTCCCCCGGGACTGAGAAGGTAGAGCAGTACTTC	CASSSPGTEKVEQYF	few	NA	TRBV28	TRBJ2-7
TGCGCCAGCAGCAGAACTAGCGGGGGGGCCGGTGAGCAGTTCTTC	CASSRTSGGAGEQFF	NA	TRBD2	TRBV5-1	TRBJ2-1
TGTGCCAGCAGCGTATTCCGGGCTAAGGCACGCGGCTACACCTTC	CASSVFRAKARGYTF	few	NA	TRBV28	TRBJ1-2
TGTGCCTGGAGTGTAGGCCTCGGTAGGACCGACAATCAGCCCCAGCATTTT	CAWSVGLGRTDNQPQHF	NA	NA	TRBV30	TRBJ1-5
TGCGCCAGCAGCCAACGGGGCGGGGTAGGCACAGATACGCAGTATTTT	CASSQRGGVGTDTQYF	few	NA	TRBV4-1	TRBJ2-3
TGTGCCAGCAGCCTAGGTTTCGGCCAGCCCCAGCATTTT	CASSLGFGQPQHF	few	NA	TRBV7-4	TRBJ1-5
TGTGCCAGCAGTTACTCGGGACAAGATCGGATTTTGGATACCCAGTACTTC	CASSYSGQDRILDTQYF	large	NA	TRBV6-8	TRBJ2-5
TGTGCCAGCATTCCACCGACAGGGTCTCAAGAGACCCAGTACTTC	CASIPPTGSQETQYF	NA	TRBD1	TRBV6-8	TRBJ2-5
TGTGCCACCAGCATTTGGGACAGGAACACCGGGGAGCTGTTTTTT	CATSIWDRNTGELFF	NA	TRBD1	TRBV15	TRBJ2-2
TGCAGCGTTGGAGGGGGGTTCTACGAGCAGTACTTC	CSVGGGFYEQYF	large	NA	TRBV29-1	TRBJ2-7
TGTGCCAGCAGTGAAGGGGGGGGCAATCAGCCCCAGCATTTT	CASSEGGGNQPQHF	many	NA	TRBV6-1	TRBJ1-5
TGTGCCAGCAGCTTGGACCTTCGGGGGGCCTTTAGCACAGATACGCAGTATTTT	CASSLDLRGAFSTDTQYF	NA	NA	TRBV2	TRBJ2-3
TGTGCCAGCAGCTTACGGCCCTTTACAAACTACGAGCAGTACTTC	CASSLRPFTNYEQYF	medium-sized	NA	TRBV11-3	TRBJ2-7
TGTGCCAGCAGCTTGGGGACAGGGGAGTGGAATCAGCCCCAGCATTTT	CASSLGTGEWNQPQHF	many	TRBD1	TRBV11-3	TRBJ1-5
TGTGCCAGCAGTTCGGACAGGGCTCTTTCACCCCTCCACTTT	CASSSDRALSPLHF	NA	TRBD1	TRBV6-8	TRBJ1-6
TGTGCCAGCAGTGGAGTTTCCGGGTCTGGAGAGCAGTACTTC	CASSGVSGSGEQYF	many	NA	TRBV6-8	TRBJ2-7
TGTGCCATCAGTGAGTCAGGGGGACCTCGCGGTGAGACCCAGTACTTC	CAISESGGPRGETQYF	few	NA	TRBV10-3	TRBJ2-5
TGTGCCAGCAGCCATCCTTTGGTTCCCCGCATGGGTGTGTACAATGAGCAGTTCTTC	CASSHPLVPRMGVYNEQFF	NA	NA	TRBV11-3	TRBJ2-1
TGCGCCAGCAGCATAGGGGGAGAGAACACTGAAGCTTTCTTT	CASSIGGENTEAFF	many	NA	TRBV4-1	TRBJ1-1
TGCGCCAGCAGTCAACCCATCGGGGGTGCCTCCTACGAGCAGTACTTC	CASSQPIGGASYEQYF	few	NA	TRBV23-1	TRBJ2-7
TGCGCCAGCAGCCCGGACAGCGCCGCGAACACCGGGGAGCTGTTTTTT	CASSPDSAANTGELFF	NA	NA	TRBV5-1	TRBJ2-2
TGTGCCAGCAGCCCAGGGGGTTCCTACGAGCAGTACTTC	CASSPGGSYEQYF	medium-sized	TRBD1	TRBV9	TRBJ2-7
TGTGCCAGCAGTTTAGGAGGGGAAGAGACCCAGTACTTC	CASSLGGEETQYF	medium-sized	NA	TRBV28	TRBJ2-5
TGTGCCTGCGGCAGGGGCGGAGAGACCCAGTACTTC	CACGRGGETQYF	few	NA	TRBV30	TRBJ2-5
TGTGCCAGCAGTTACTCGGTGTCGGGCTCGGGCGAGCAGTACTTC	CASSYSVSGSGEQYF	few	NA	TRBV6-8	TRBJ2-7